The next 24 T cell receptor beta chains were all read from a single sample in a study of T cells in Graves' hyperthyroidism and ophthalmopathy. Amplified regions were TCR beta CDR3 sequences from RNA transcripts. The study used the HTBI primer set for a first-round RT-PCR of the TCR CDR3. TCRdb processed the multiplex PCR reads anew with MiXCR; each CDR3 protein has one entry. The sample records under 350,000 distinct CDR3 sequences, 21% being singletons. Material for sequencing was blood. The receptor set was obtained from a woman in her forties or fifties with Graves' hyperthyroidism.

This clonotype was recorded at least ten times. V usage is TRBV29-1 and J usage is TRBJ2-3, with D possibly TRBD2 on 7 matching bases. This CDR3 has 15 amino acids. The V and J ends lost 7 bases and 3 bases respectively, with 20 bases between them. Germline V CDR1 and CDR2: SQVTM, ANQGSEA. CDR3 DNA: TGCAGCGCCTGGGGGGGAAGAGGGGGAACAGATACGCAGTATTTT. Protein product: CSAWGGRGGTDTQYF.

This clonotype was seen ten or more times. J is TRBJ2-3 and V is TRBV20-1, with D possibly being TRBD1 or TRBD2 (7 bases each). CDR3 length: 14 amino acids. The V and J ends lost 5 bases and 2 bases respectively, with 14 bases between them. In germline, CDR1 is DFQATT, CDR2 SNEGSKA (reference sequence). CDR3 sequence: CSAEQGTNTDTQYF. The CDR3 DNA follows: TGCAGTGCTGAACAGGGGACTAACACAGATACGCAGTATTTT.

This clonotype was found a few times. This chain uses TRBV28 with TRBJ1-1; D might be TRBD1 (6 bases). Germline V CDR1 and CDR2: MDHEN, SYDVKM. Trimming took off 8 bases at V and 10 bases at J, with 17 bases between the two ends. This CDR3 spans 12 amino acids. Written as DNA, the CDR3 is TGTGCCAGCGGGACAATCCGTCGAGGAGCTTTCTTT. Translating it yields CASGTIRRGAFF.

In its sample, this clonotype was seen a few times. This sequence joins TRBV6-1 and TRBJ1-1; D uncertain. CDR1 is MNHNS and CDR2 is SASEGT in the germline V gene. This CDR3 comprises 15 residues. The V end lost 6 bases, the J end lost 0 bases, and 14 bases lay between the germline ends. The CDR3 sequence is CASRMHKDVNTEAFF. For the CDR3, the DNA is TGTGCCAGCAGGATGCACAAAGACGTGAACACTGAAGCTTTCTTT.

The chain has TRBV10-3 and TRBJ2-7, with D unclear. CDR1 ENHRY and CDR2 SYGVKD come from the germline V gene. The CDR3 runs to 13 residues. Trimming left V 6 bases short and J 3 bases short, with 12 bases between. The CDR3 protein is CAIRDTASYEQYF. The CDR3 nucleotides read TGTGCCATCAGGGATACAGCGAGCTACGAGCAGTACTTC.

The rearrangement uses TRBV5-1 and TRBJ1-2, with TRBD1 matching 7 bases. Germline-derived CDR1 and CDR2 are SGHRS and YFSETQ. V dropped 5 bases and J dropped 4; count of bases not matched to a gene: 17. There are 17 residues in the CDR3. Here the CDR3 reads CASSTGTETLRGYGYTF. The CDR3 bases are TGCGCCAGCAGTACCGGGACAGAAACCCTTAGAGGCTATGGCTACACCTTC.

In its sample, this clonotype was seen many times. The gene calls are TRBV12-3 or TRBV12-4 and TRBJ2-3, with 7 bases that match TRBD1. Trimming at V came to 5 bases and at J to 2 bases, leaving 10 bases not matched to a gene. This CDR3 comprises 16 residues. CDR3 residues: CASSHALQGLTDTQYF. The CDR3 nucleotides are TGTGCCAGCAGTCATGCCCTACAGGGGCTCACAGATACGCAGTATTTT.

In the case of this clonotype: Just one base apart from a much larger clone, this may be a read error. The chain's CDR3 is CASSYGTRPSPLHF. DNA for the CDR3: TGTGCCAGCAGTTACGGGACAAGGCCTTCACCCCTCCACTTT. This sequence joins TRBV6-2 or TRBV6-3 and TRBJ1-6; tentative D call: TRBD1 (6 bases). CDR3 length: 14 amino acids. The germline V and J ends were trimmed by 2 bases and 9 bases, with 11 bases remaining between them. Germline CDR1 is MNHEY and CDR2 is SVGEGT.

This chain joins TRBV28 and TRBJ2-2, with 12 bases aligning to TRBD2. V was clipped by 3 bases and J by 6 bases; unmatched bases: 8. Germline V gene sequence: CDR1 MDHEN, CDR2 SYDVKM. This CDR3 is built from 17 residues. The CDR3 is CASSFTSGGHAAGELFF. The CDR3 DNA is TGTGCCAGCAGTTTCACTAGCGGGGGGCACGCGGCCGGGGAGCTGTTTTTT.

This clonotype was detected ten times or more. The V gene is TRBV12-3 or TRBV12-4, the J gene TRBJ1-6, with D uncertain. Trimming pared 3 bases from V and 8 bases from J, leaving 14 bases between. The CDR3 covers 15 residues. As DNA, the CDR3 is TGTGCCAGCAGTTTTCTTTCGGGTCTCGATTCACCCCTCCACTTT. Amino acid sequence: CASSFLSGLDSPLHF.

The chain recombines TRBV7-2 with TRBJ1-2; D not resolved. The CDR3 is 13 amino acids. Trimming left V 0 bases short and J 9 bases short, with 11 bases between. The germline V gene has CDR1 SGHTA and CDR2 FQGNSA. The chain's CDR3 is CASSLAIGFSYTF. DNA for the CDR3: TGTGCCAGCAGCTTAGCGATCGGGTTTAGCTACACCTTC.

In this sample, this clonotype turned up a few times. This sequence joins TRBV6-1 and TRBJ2-1, with D perhaps TRBD2 (5 bases). The CDR3 has 14 residues. Germline V gene data show CDR1 as MNHNS and CDR2 as SASEGT. V lost 0 bases, J lost 15 bases, and 18 bases lay in between. The CDR3 region has the DNA TGTGCCAGCAGTGAAGCGTGGTCTCCAGCGAGGGCGTTCTTC. It yields the protein CASSEAWSPARAFF.

This clonotype was seen a handful of times. The chain couples TRBV9 to TRBJ1-2; the match to TRBD1 covers 7 bases. The V gene's germline CDR1 is SGDLS and CDR2 YYNGEE. J gave up 3 bases and V 4 bases, and 9 bases lay outside the gene matches. The CDR3 has 15 residues. CDR3 DNA sequence: TGTGCCAGCAGCCGCGGGGAGGGGGCCTACTATGGCTACACCTTC. It specifies CASSRGEGAYYGYTF.

The gene calls are TRBV29-1 and TRBJ1-2, with 7 bases matching TRBD1. Germline CDR1 reads SQVTM; CDR2 reads ANQGSEA. The J segment lost 2 bases and the V segment lost 0 bases, leaving 3 bases of the junction unmatched. The CDR3 sequence is 14 residues long. CDR3 bases: TGCAGCGTTGAAGATGTGGGACAGAACTATGGCTACACCTTC. Translating gives CSVEDVGQNYGYTF.

The chain uses TRBV30 and TRBJ2-2; D is unresolved. The CDR3 spans 12 residues. Trimming removed 4 bases from V and 4 bases from J, with 7 bases in between. CDR1 and CDR2 (germline): GTSNPN, SVGIG (reference sequence). The CDR3 DNA reads as TGTGCCTGGAATAGGTTCACCGGGGAGCTGTTTTTT. It translates to CAWNRFTGELFF.

This clonotype was observed once. This chain uses TRBV7-8 with TRBJ1-1; no clear D gene. In germline, CDR1 is SGHVS, CDR2 FQNEAQ. V lost 3 bases and J lost 1, with 12 bases in between. The CDR3 spans 15 residues. The DNA of the CDR3 is TGTGCCAGCAGCTTTAATTCTGGGCCGAACACTGAAGCTTTCTTT. Amino acid sequence: CASSFNSGPNTEAFF. Drawing the rest from reference TRBV7-8 and TRBJ1-1, the complete variable domain is GAGVSQSPRYKVAKRGQDVALRCDPISGHVSLFWYQQALGQGPEFLTYFQNEAQLDKSGLPSDRFFAERPEGSVSTLKIQRTQQEDSAVYLCASSFNSGPNTEAFFGQGTRLTVV.

The chain joins TRBV12-3 or TRBV12-4 to TRBJ2-1; 8 bases align to TRBD2. Trimming cost V 6 bases and J 2 bases; bases outside gene matches: 6. CDR3 size: 15 residues. The CDR3 region is CASSTGTRAYNEQFF. The CDR3 DNA reads TGTGCCAGCAGCACCGGGACTAGGGCCTACAATGAGCAGTTCTTC.

V usage is TRBV10-1 and J usage is TRBJ1-5; maybe TRBD1 (5 bases). Trimming left V 4 bases short and J 5 bases short, with 9 bases between. Germline V CDR1 and CDR2: WNHNN, SYGVQD (reference sequence). This CDR3 is 13 amino acids long. This chain's CDR3 is CASSGGGDQPQHF. CDR3 nucleotide sequence: TGCGCCAGCAGTGGCGGGGGTGATCAGCCCCAGCATTTT.

This clonotype was observed many times. This chain links TRBV20-1 with TRBJ2-4; TRBD2 matches at 8 bases. CDR1 is DFQATT, CDR2 SNEGSKA, per germline (reference sequence). CDR3 size: 13 residues. Unmatched junction bases numbered 6, after V lost 5 bases and J lost 6 bases. The CDR3 DNA reads as TGCAGTGCTTCCTCAAGCGGGGGAAACATTCAGTACTTC. It codes for CSASSSGGNIQYF.

The rearrangement joins TRBV6-1 to TRBJ2-2; tentative D call: TRBD1 (5 bases). With 7 bases removed from V and 0 bases from J, the gap between germline ends came to 15 bases. The germline CDR1 and CDR2 sequences are MNHNS and SASEGT. There are 16 residues in the CDR3. The CDR3 loop is CASTPRTTANTGELFF. In nucleotides, the CDR3 is TGTGCCAGCACTCCCAGGACAACGGCGAACACCGGGGAGCTGTTTTTT.

This clonotype was observed many times. The chain couples TRBV28 to TRBJ2-1; D could derive from TRBD1 or TRBD2 (5 bases each). This CDR3 has 13 amino acids. The V gene's germline CDR1 is MDHEN and CDR2 SYDVKM. The V gene lost 5 bases and the J gene lost 4 bases, with 9 bases spanning the gap. The CDR3 here is CASSGTAYNEQFF. As DNA, the CDR3 is TGTGCCAGCAGTGGGACCGCTTACAATGAGCAGTTCTTC.

This clonotype showed up many times. This chain's CDR3 is CASCGQGYDEQYF. The CDR3 region has the DNA TGTGCCAGCTGCGGACAGGGGTATGACGAGCAGTACTTC. The rearrangement links TRBV18 to TRBJ2-7; TRBD1 matches at 9 bases. The V segment lost 7 bases and the J segment 5 bases; nucleotides outside the gene matches: 6. Germline V CDR1 and CDR2: KGHSH, LQKENI. CDR3 length equals 13 residues.

The chain links TRBV12-3 or TRBV12-4 to TRBJ1-1, with TRBD1 matching over 11 bases. The ends lost 8 bases at V and 1 base at J; junction bases unmatched: 6. CDR3 length equals 15 residues. For the CDR3, the DNA is TGTGCCAGCTCACCAGGGACAGGGGGGAACACTGAAGCTTTCTTT. Its translation is CASSPGTGGNTEAFF.

This clonotype was seen a few times. The chain links TRBV18 to TRBJ2-7; D is tentatively TRBD1 or TRBD2 (5 bases each). With 6 bases removed from V and 1 base from J, the gap between germline ends came to 13 bases. Germline CDR1 and CDR2: KGHSH and LQKENI. CDR3 length: 14 amino acids. The CDR3 nucleotides read TGTGCCAGCTCTCTCCGGGACGGTTCCTACGAGCAGTACTTC. Encoded protein: CASSLRDGSYEQYF.